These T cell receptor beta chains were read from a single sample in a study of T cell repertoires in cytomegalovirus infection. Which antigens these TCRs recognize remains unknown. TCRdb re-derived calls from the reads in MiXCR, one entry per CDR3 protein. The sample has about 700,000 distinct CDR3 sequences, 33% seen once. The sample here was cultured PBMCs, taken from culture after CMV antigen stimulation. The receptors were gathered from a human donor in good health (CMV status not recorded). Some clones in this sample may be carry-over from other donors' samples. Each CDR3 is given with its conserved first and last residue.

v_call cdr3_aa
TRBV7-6 CASSPGWNSPLHF
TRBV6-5 CASSYSGRFSDTQYF
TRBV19 CASSIPPLNNEQFF
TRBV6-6 CASSYETTSGKGTQYF
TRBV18 CASSPSTGDYEAFF
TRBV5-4 CASSLPTGAEYGYTF
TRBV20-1 CSAIRTSYNEQFF
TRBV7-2 CASSLSLAGVTATDTQYF
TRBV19 CASTEGHGYTF
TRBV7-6 CASSLARGGLAGRTQETQYF
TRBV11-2 CASSLAGGPLHF
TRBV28 CASSPGGVSRGGTLNEQFF
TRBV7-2 CASSLDSQETQYF
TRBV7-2 CASSFGLFYEQYF
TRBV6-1 CASSERRETEAFF
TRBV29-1 CSVESRGQETQYF
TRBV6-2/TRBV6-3 CASSYIAGSSYEQYF
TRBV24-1 CATSFGTGELFF
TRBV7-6 CASSSGGPGEGYTF
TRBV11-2 CASSLTLQGAGTDTQYF
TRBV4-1 CASSPRAAGGGSYNEQFF
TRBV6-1 CASSWGFGTQYF
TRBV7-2 CASSLRPSGSYEQYF
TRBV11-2 CASSSGPSGGDEQFF
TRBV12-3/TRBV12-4 CASSLQETYEQYF
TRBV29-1 CSVAPGYQETQYF
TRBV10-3 CAISEVGAKETQYF
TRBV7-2 CASSPVGGRGNTIYF
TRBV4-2 CASSQGPDNEQFF
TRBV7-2 CASSLGQGGNSPLHF
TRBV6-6 CASGRALYEQYF
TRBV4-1 CASSQDPGAGSYTF
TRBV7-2 CASSLARGGELFF
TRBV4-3 CASSLRWGNQPQHF
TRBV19 CASSSRETRPQPQHF
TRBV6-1 CASSGGQDHLSALHF
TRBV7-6 CASSPQGRLDSGNTIYF
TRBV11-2 CASSAQGGPNEKLFF
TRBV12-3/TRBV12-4 CASSLGWAPDQPQHF
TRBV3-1 CASSRLGASGLTYEQYF
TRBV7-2 CASSLARGGVYGYTF
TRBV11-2 CASSFDRSNNSPLHF
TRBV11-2 CASSSLSGSPDRNYGYTF
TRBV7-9 CASSGQTEAFF
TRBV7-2 CATGRITEAFF
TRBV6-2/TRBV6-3 CASSFLVATGELFF
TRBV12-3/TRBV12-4 CASSLTQAGANYGYTF
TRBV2 CASSGPNSPLHF
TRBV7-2 CASSLGFPGTYEQYF